This record concerns one TCR beta chain sequence. This record comes from a study of CDR3 diversity in severe acne. A single record per CDR3 protein comes from TCRdb applying MiXCR to the PCR reads. The sample holds 89,000 or so distinct CDR3 sequences, 45% to 55% seen once. Sequenced: blood. This clonotype was sampled from a male donor in good health, serving as a control.

Here the CDR3 reads CASSSVGGERLAGYEQYF. In DNA, the CDR3 is TGTGCCAGCAGCTCCGTCGGGGGGGAACGGCTAGCGGGTTACGAGCAGTACTTC. The chain recombines TRBV11-2 with TRBJ2-7; 8 bases match TRBD2. Trimming removed 4 bases from V and 4 bases from J; junction bases left unmatched: 18. CDR3 length: 18 amino acids. Germline CDR1 reads SGHAT; CDR2 reads FQNNGV.